The text below deals with one TCR beta chain. Its antigen remains unknown. The CDR3 is 13 amino acids. Germline V CDR1 and CDR2: SQVTM, ANQGSEA. Trimming cost V 7 bases and J 3 bases, with 12 bases left between them. The data belong to a study of cytomegalovirus exposure and HLA in healthy donors. PCR used 60 Vbeta primers and 13 Jbeta primers. The method was immunoSEQ multiplex PCR; TCRdb's version includes in-frame clones alone and lacks a portion of them. The sample has about 200,000 clones, under 80% seen once. Regarding the study as a whole: Later genetic work tied a missense DCLRE1C variant to beta-chain V and J trimming.

The chain combines TRBV29-1 with TRBJ2-2; tentatively, D is TRBD1 (5 bases). The material sequenced was PBMCs. The TCR sequence derives from a girl aged 2 to 9 in good health and CMV-seronegative. The CDR3, as DNA: TGCAGCGCGCAGGGATCGGACACCGGGGAGCTGTTTTTT. Protein: CSAQGSDTGELFF.